This T cell receptor (beta chain) was sequenced for a study of T cell responses to AZD1222 COVID-19 vaccine. Clones were read by immunoSEQ multiplex PCR, and TCRdb kept only the in-frame ones, dropping some. The table records 75,000 to 100,000 clones, approximately 90% of them present only once. CDR1 is SNHLY and CDR2 is FYNNEI in the germline V gene. Germline trimming cut 9 bases from V and 4 bases from J; bases unmatched to any gene: 7. The CDR3 has 13 amino acids. The receptor's source is an adult in good health. The sequencing used peripheral blood, collected on day 0 of AZD1222 vaccination. The chain combines TRBV2 with TRBJ2-5; 8 positions agree with TRBD2. The CDR3 region is CASSGDYRETQYF. CDR3 DNA sequence: TGTGCCAGTAGCGGGGACTACCGAGAGACCCAGTACTTC.